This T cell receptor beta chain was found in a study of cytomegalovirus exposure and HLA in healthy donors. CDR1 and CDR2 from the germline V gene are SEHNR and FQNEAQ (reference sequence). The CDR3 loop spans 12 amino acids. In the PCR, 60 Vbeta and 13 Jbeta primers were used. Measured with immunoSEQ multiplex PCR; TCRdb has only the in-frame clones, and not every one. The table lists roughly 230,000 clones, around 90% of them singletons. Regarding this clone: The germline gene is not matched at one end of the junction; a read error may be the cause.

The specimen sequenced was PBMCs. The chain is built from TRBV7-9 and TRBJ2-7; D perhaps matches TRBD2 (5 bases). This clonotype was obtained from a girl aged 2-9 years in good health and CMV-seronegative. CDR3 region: CSSGELPDEQYF. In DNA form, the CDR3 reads TGTTCCAGCGGTGAGCTCCCGGACGAGCAGTACTTC. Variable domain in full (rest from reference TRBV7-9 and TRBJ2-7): DTGVSQNPRHKITKRGQNVTFRCDPISEHNRLYWYRQTLGQGPEFLTYFQNEAQLEKSRLLSDRFSAERPKGSFSTLEIQRTEQGDSAMYLCSSGELPDEQYFGPGTRLTVT.